This passage covers 13 T cell receptor beta chains from one sample sequenced in a study of spatial heterogeneity in lung cancer. Study-wide findings and caveats: It was found that expanded intratumoral alpha and beta TCR counts tracked tumor mutation counts.

The time point here: sample taken at primary tumor resection. TCRdb processed the 5' RACE reads anew with MiXCR; each CDR3 protein has one entry. Of roughly 2,000 distinct CDR3 sequences in the sample, 15% were seen once. Their target antigens are unknown. The sample was lung tumor tissue, taken at surgery. The receptors were sampled from a male donor with early-stage non-small cell lung cancer.

This clonotype counts as hyperexpanded. V is TRBV11-2 and J is TRBJ2-5; possible D gene TRBD1, 7 bases. Germline loops: CDR1 SGHAT, CDR2 FQNNGV. This CDR3 is built from 17 residues. Trimming cost V 5 bases and J 6 bases, with 25 bases left between them. The CDR3 region has the DNA TGTGCCAGCAGCCCCCGCGGAGGGGGCATATTGGTCAAGACCCAGTACTTC. Translation gives CASSPRGGGILVKTQYF.

This clonotype has a count of ten or more. The chain recombines TRBV20-1 with TRBJ2-7, with 12 bases that match TRBD2. This CDR3 is built from 15 residues. Germline-derived CDR1 and CDR2 are DFQATT and SNEGSKA (reference sequence). V was clipped by 2 bases and J by 2 bases; unmatched bases: 4. The CDR3 nucleotides are TGCAGTGCTAGATCTAGCGGGAGGGGGGCCTACGAGCAGTACTTC. Protein: CSARSSGRGAYEQYF.

This clonotype ranks as medium-sized. DNA for the CDR3: TGTGCCAGCAGTTACACGACAGGGACTAACTATGGCTACACCTTC. Its protein product is CASSYTTGTNYGYTF. The chain is built from TRBV6-5 and TRBJ1-2, with 7 bases matching TRBD1. This CDR3 region has 15 residues. Germline trimming cut 2 bases from V and 0 bases from J; bases unmatched to any gene: 3. The germline V gene encodes CDR1 MNHEY and CDR2 SVGAGI.

This clonotype is categorized as medium-sized (0.01 to 0.1%). The chain is built from TRBV6-2 or TRBV6-3 and TRBJ2-2, with 9 positions matching TRBD2. This CDR3 has 17 amino acids. The trim removed 0 bases at V and 3 bases at J, leaving 5 bases unmatched. Looked up from germline, CDR1 is MNHEY and CDR2 is SVGEGT. CDR3 sequence: CASSYSLAGFDTGELFF. CDR3 nucleotide sequence: TGTGCCAGCAGTTACTCGCTAGCGGGATTCGACACCGGGGAGCTGTTTTTT.

By frequency in the sample, this clonotype is medium-sized. This sequence joins TRBV6-5 and TRBJ2-7; D is unclear. Germline CDR1 MNHEY, CDR2 SVGAGI. With 8 bases removed from V and 2 bases from J, the gap between germline ends came to 7 bases. This CDR3 region has 11 residues. This chain's CDR3 is CASGDTYEQYF. CDR3 DNA sequence: TGTGCCAGCGGGGATACCTACGAGCAGTACTTC.

In this sample, this clonotype is medium-sized. CDR3 DNA sequence: TGCGCCAGCAGCTCGCTTACCTCCTCCTACGAGCAGTACTTC. Protein sequence: CASSSLTSSYEQYF. The chain employs TRBV5-1 and TRBJ2-7; no clear D. Germline V gene sequence: CDR1 SGHRS, CDR2 YFSETQ. The CDR3 is made up of 14 amino acids. V dropped 3 bases and J dropped 0 bases, with 10 bases sitting between them.

At least ten counts were recorded for this clonotype. This chain links TRBV12-3 or TRBV12-4 with TRBJ2-2, with D tentatively TRBD1 or TRBD2 (6 bases each). The CDR3 covers 16 residues. V was clipped by 2 bases and J by 2 bases, with 12 bases between them. The CDR3 loop reads CASSLMGGVNTGELFF. CDR3 in DNA: TGTGCCAGCAGTTTAATGGGGGGCGTAAACACCGGGGAGCTGTTTTTT.

In the case of this clonotype: A much larger clonotype is one base distant, so this may be a read error. The chain employs TRBV9 and TRBJ2-1, with 13 nucleotides matching TRBD2. Germline trimming cut 4 bases from V and 6 bases from J; bases unmatched to any gene: 10. The CDR3 totals 17 residues. Germline CDR1 and CDR2: SGDLS and YYNGEE. CDR3 DNA sequence: TGTGCCAGCAGCACCCGACTGGGACTAGCGGGGAGCAATGAGCAGTTCTTC. This gives the protein CASSTRLGLAGSNEQFF.

V usage is TRBV7-9 and J usage is TRBJ1-2; 7 positions agree with TRBD1. The CDR3 consists of 13 residues. J was trimmed by 7 bases and V by 5 bases; bases with no gene match: 7. Germline CDR1 and CDR2: SEHNR and FQNEAQ (reference sequence). The DNA of the CDR3 is TGTGCCAGCAGCCTTACAGGGGATAGTGGCTACACCTTC. It is translated as CASSLTGDSGYTF.

This clonotype is termed medium-sized. V usage is TRBV24-1 and J usage is TRBJ2-1, with TRBD2 matching 14 bases. Germline values: CDR1 KGHDR, CDR2 SFDVKD. With 7 bases clipped from V and 6 bases from J, the junction kept 16 bases outside the gene matches. This CDR3 has 19 residues. CDR3 coding DNA: TGTGCCACCAGCCCGGGGGGGACTAGCGGGAGAGGCGCGCGCAATGAGCAGTTCTTC. Translating gives CATSPGGTSGRGARNEQFF.

By its share, this clonotype is medium-sized. The V and J genes are TRBV30 and TRBJ2-7; D perhaps matches TRBD2 (6 bases). The CDR3 covers 14 residues. Trimming shortened V by 0 bases and J by 5 bases, and 14 bases separated the two germline ends. The germline CDR1 and CDR2 sequences are GTSNPN and SVGIG (reference sequence). The CDR3 DNA reads as TGTGCCTGGAGTGTACTTGGGGGGTGGAACGAGCAGTACTTC. It encodes CAWSVLGGWNEQYF.

This clonotype was seen repeatedly, ten times or more. The chain recombines TRBV3-1 with TRBJ2-5; 16 bases align to TRBD2. Trimming cost V 0 bases and J 5 bases; bases outside gene matches: 9. Germline-derived CDR1 and CDR2 are LGHDT and YNNKEL (reference sequence). This CDR3 spans 19 amino acids. CDR3 residues: CASSQDYGTSGGAGETQYF. The CDR3 nucleotides read TGTGCCAGCAGCCAAGATTACGGGACTAGCGGGGGGGCCGGTGAGACCCAGTACTTC.

This clonotype was counted many times. The rearrangement uses TRBV7-9 and TRBJ2-5; TRBD1 matches 7 bases. The CDR3 sequence is 14 residues long. The V gene's germline CDR1 is SEHNR and CDR2 FQNEAQ (reference sequence). The V and J ends lost 5 bases and 4 bases, in that order; junction bases with no gene match: 7. The CDR3 nucleotides read TGTGCCAGCAGCCCATACAGGGGCGGAGAGACCCAGTACTTC. This codes for CASSPYRGGETQYF.